At least ten counts were recorded for the clone carrying this T cell receptor (beta chain). V was clipped by 4 bases and J by 0 bases, with 6 bases between them. Germline V lookup: CDR1 LNHDA, CDR2 SQIVND (reference sequence). There are 13 residues in the CDR3. Source study methods: Per-library CDR3 reads ranged roughly 2 to 4 million; clonotypes, ~90,000 to ~550,000. TCRdb re-called the 5' RACE reads with MiXCR, one entry per CDR3 protein. It is TCRdb's table, rather than the study itself, that gives the V and J calls and clone size. The sample includes hundreds of thousands of distinct CDR3 sequences, over 25% of them seen just once. The data were obtained in a study of identical twins' blood T cells.

The receptor's source is a woman aged 18 to 55 in good health. Sequencing was performed on PBMCs. The genes are TRBV19 and TRBJ1-2, with no clear D. CDR3 amino acids: CASSNRPNYGYTF. In DNA, the CDR3 is TGTGCCAGTAGTAACCGGCCTAACTATGGCTACACCTTC.